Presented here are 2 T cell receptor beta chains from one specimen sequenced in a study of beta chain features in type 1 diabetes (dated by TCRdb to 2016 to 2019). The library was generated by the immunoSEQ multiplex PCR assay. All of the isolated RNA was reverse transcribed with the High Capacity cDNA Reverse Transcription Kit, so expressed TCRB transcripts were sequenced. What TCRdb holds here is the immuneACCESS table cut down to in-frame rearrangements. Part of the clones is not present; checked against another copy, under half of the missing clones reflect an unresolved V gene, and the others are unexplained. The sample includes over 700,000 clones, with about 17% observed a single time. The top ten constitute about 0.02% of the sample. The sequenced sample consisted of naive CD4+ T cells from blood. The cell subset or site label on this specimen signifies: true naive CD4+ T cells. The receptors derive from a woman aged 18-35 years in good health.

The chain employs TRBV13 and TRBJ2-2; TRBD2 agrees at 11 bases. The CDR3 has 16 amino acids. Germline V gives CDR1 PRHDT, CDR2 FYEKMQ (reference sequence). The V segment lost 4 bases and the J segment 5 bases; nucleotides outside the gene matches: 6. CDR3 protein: CASSYQLAGETGELFF. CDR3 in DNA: TGTGCCAGCAGCTACCAACTAGCGGGAGAGACCGGGGAGCTGTTTTTT.

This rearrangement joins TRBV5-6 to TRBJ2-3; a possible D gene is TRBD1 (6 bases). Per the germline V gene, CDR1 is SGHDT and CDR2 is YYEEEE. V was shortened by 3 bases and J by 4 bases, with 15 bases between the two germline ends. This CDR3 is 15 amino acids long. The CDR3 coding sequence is TGTGCCAGCAGCTCCTATATACAGGGTCCAGATACGCAGTATTTT. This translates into CASSSYIQGPDTQYF.